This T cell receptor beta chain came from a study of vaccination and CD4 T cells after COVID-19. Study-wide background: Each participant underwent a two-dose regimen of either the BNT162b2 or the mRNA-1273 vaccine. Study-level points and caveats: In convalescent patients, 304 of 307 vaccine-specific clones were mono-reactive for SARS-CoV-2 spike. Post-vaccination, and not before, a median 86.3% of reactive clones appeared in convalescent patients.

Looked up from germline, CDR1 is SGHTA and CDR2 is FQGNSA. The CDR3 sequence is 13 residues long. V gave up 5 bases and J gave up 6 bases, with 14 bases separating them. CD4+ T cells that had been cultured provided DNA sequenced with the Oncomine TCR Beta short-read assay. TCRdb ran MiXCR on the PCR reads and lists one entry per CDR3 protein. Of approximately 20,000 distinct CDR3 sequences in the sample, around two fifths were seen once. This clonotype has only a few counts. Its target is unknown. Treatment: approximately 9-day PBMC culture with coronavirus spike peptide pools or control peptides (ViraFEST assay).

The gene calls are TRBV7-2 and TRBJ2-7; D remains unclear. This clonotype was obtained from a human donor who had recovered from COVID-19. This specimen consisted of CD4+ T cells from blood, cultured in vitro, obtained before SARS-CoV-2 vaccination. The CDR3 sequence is CASSPHPRSEQYF. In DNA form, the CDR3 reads TGTGCCAGCAGCCCTCACCCCCGGTCCGAGCAGTACTTC.